This TCR beta chain was documented in a study of beta chain features in type 1 diabetes. Study details: Across every sample, 107,917,701 sorted cells were examined in total. Study-level findings and limits: TCRB rearrangement may or may not be influenced by HLA type; here this remained unresolved. Amplification by PCR could prefer shorter templates, with the same effect in patients and controls. For Type 1 diabetes patients, all four CD4+ subsets carried TCRB CDR3s that were moderately but significantly shorter.

Sorting gave populations that all exceeded 95% purity. In the case of this clone: Its specificity is unknown.

Expressed TCRB transcripts were sequenced after all isolated RNA was converted to cDNA. Assay used: immunoSEQ multiplex PCR; TCRdb lists only in-frame clones, some missing. The sample carries 200,000 to 300,000 clones, roughly a tenth recorded once. The CDR3 is made up of 16 amino acids. Per germline, CDR1 SGDLS and CDR2 YYNGEE. V gave up 2 bases and J gave up 4 bases; unmatched junction bases: 8. The origin of this receptor is a man younger than 40 with type 1 diabetes. Sequencing input: naive CD4+ T cells from blood. The V and J genes are TRBV9 and TRBJ2-3; 9 nucleotides agree with TRBD2. CDR3 bases: TGTGCCAGCAGCGTGCGGGGGGGAGGTCAGGCAGATACGCAGTATTTT. Protein product: CASSVRGGGQADTQYF.